This T cell receptor (beta chain) was sequenced during a study of vaccination effects on CD4 cells after COVID-19. Comments on this clone: Antigen specificity is unknown.

CD4+ T cell isolation took place after 10 days of culture. The cohort was immunized with two doses of either the BNT162b2 or mRNA-1273 vaccine. Profiled with immunoSEQ multiplex PCR; TCRdb holds only in-frame clones, not every one. The sample lists about 57,000 clones, around 84% seen once, with about 4.6% in the top ten. The sample in question was CD4+ T cells from PBMCs cultured without peptide, obtained after COVID-19 vaccination. The source is a human donor who received a COVID-19 vaccine.

The CDR3 DNA reads TGTGCCAGTAGTATGGGTTCCGGACAGGGGTTTTTCTCCGGGGCCAACGTCCTGACTTTC. Protein sequence: CASSMGSGQGFFSGANVLTF. V and J are TRBV19 and TRBJ2-6, with 9 bases aligning to TRBD1. The V and J ends lost 3 bases and 4 bases, in that order; junction bases with no gene match: 16. From germline, CDR1 is LNHDA and CDR2 SQIVND (reference sequence). The CDR3 length is 20 residues.